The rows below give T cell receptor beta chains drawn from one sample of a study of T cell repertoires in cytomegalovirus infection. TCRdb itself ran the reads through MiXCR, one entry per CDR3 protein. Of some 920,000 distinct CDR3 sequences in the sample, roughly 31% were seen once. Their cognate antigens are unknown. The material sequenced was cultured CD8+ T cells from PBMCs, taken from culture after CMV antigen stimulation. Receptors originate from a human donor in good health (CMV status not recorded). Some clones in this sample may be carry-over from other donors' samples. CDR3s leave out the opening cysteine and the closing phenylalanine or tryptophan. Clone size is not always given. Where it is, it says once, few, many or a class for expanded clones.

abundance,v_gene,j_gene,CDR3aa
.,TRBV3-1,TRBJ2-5,ASLGGDRETQY
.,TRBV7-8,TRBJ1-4,ASSPRDIATNEKLF
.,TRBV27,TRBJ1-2,ASSPSAGQTYYGYT
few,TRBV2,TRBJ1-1,ASTPRDLNTEAF
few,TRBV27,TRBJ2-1,ASSLSLSNEQF
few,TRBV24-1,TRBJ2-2,ATSGPTDRVTGELF
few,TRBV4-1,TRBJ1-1,ASSQGQGAFEAF
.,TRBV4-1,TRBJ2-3,ASSQTGTGYLRDTQY
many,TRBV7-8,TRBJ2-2,ASSPPKYTGELF
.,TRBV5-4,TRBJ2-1,ASSLGTEPPLDEQF
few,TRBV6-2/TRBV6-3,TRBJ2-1,ASSFPERGKF
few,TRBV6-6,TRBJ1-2,ASLTGGFAYGYT
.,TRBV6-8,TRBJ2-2,ASSPNWGQVLNTGELF
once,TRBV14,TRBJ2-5,ASSQDLWREPQETQY
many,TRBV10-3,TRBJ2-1,AISESTGSYNEQF
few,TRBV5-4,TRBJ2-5,AISYPSDGTQY
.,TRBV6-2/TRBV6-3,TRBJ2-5,ASSYDGAFQETQY
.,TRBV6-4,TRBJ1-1,ASSLLTRGPAEAF
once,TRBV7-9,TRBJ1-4,ASSSPQTGKKLF
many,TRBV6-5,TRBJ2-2,ASSYGRGTGELF
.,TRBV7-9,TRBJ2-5,ASSRGVSQETQY
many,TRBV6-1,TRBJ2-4,ASIGQGAGNIQY
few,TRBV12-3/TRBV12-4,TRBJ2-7,ASSLQGRVYEQY
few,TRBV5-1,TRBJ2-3,ASSFVSGGSTDTQY
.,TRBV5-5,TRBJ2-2,ASRPTSGEYGGELF
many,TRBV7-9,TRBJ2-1,ASSFELGLAGAPEQF
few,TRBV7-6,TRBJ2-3,ASSFASGGTDTQY
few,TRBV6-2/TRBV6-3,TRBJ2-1,ASSWTGSNEQF
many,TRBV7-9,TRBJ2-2,ASSSGDRNTGELF
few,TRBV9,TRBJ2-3,ASSVARTTERDTQY
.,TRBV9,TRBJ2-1,ASSPAAEYNEQF
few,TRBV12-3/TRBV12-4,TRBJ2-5,ASSAGQSYQETQY
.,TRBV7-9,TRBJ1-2,ASSFGPGTSVYGYT
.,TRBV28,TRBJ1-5,ASSFDTYNQPQH
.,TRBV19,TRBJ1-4,ASRAQAINEKLF
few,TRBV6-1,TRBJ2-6,ASILDVRNSGANVLT
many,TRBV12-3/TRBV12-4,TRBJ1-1,ASSPPALGNTEAF
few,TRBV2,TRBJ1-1,ASRGLTGGTEAF
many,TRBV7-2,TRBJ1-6,ASSLEAGPGVSPLH
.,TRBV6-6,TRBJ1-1,ASQGARPEAF
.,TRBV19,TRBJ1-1,VSSKDRGCCTEAF
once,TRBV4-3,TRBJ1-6,ASSQSQGWDSPLH
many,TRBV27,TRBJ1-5,ASRPGSSNQPQH
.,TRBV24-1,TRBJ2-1,ASGQGAYEQF
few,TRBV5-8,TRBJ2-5,ASSLGLAGLQETQY